This T cell receptor beta chain is drawn from a study of blood T cell repertoires in COVID-19. Profiling relied on immunoSEQ multiplex PCR, and the TCRdb table lists in-frame clones only, not all of them. Of 59,000 or so clones in the sample, 70% to 90% were seen once. V was cut by 0 bases and J by 4 bases, with 4 bases left in between. There are 13 residues in the CDR3. Germline values: CDR1 MNHEY, CDR2 SVGEGT. This chain links TRBV6-2 or TRBV6-3 with TRBJ1-5; D is ambiguous. The material sequenced was peripheral blood. The TCR originated in a man in his 60s with acute or convalescent COVID-19. CDR3 loop: CASSYSINQPQHF. The CDR3 DNA reads TGTGCCAGCAGTTACTCTATAAATCAGCCCCAGCATTTT.